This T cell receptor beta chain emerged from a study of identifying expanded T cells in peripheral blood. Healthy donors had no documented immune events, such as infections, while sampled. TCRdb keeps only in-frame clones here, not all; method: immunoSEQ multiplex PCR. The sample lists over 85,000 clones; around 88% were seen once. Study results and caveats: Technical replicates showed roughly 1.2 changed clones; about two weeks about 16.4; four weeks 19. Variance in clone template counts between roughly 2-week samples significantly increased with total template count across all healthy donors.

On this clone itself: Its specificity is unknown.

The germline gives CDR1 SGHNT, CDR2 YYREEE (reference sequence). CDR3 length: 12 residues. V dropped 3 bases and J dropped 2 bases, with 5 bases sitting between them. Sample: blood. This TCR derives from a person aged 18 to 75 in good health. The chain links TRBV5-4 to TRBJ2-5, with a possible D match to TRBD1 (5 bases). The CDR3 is CASSWTQETQYF. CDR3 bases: TGTGCCAGCAGCTGGACACAAGAGACCCAGTACTTC.